This entry concerns a single T cell receptor (beta chain). These data come from a study of OX40 agonist ivuxolimab in advanced cancers. Study information: The group had a mean age of around 60 years, ranged from about 23 to 85, and was 80% to 90% male.

Clones were sequenced by immunoSEQ multiplex PCR, and TCRdb holds only the in-frame ones, with some missing. The sample contains tens of thousands of clones, approximately 87% of which appear only once. Material: CD4+ or CD8+ T cells sorted from blood, obtained in a trial of the OX40 agonist ivuxolimab. The receptor comes from an adult with an advanced solid tumor such as melanoma, head and neck, liver or kidney cancer.

The CDR3 bases are TGTGCCAGCAGACCCCAGGGGAGGGGGACCGGGGAGCTGTTTTTT. This codes for CASRPQGRGTGELFF. The genes are TRBV6-6 and TRBJ2-2, with D perhaps TRBD2 (7 bases). Germline V CDR1 and CDR2: MNHNY, SVGAGI (reference sequence). The CDR3 runs 15 residues. V dropped 6 bases and J dropped 5 bases, with 16 bases sitting between them.